Sequencing of this TCR beta chain was carried out in a study of blood T cell repertoires in COVID-19 (dated by TCRdb to the early 2020s). In terms of the full investigation: Collaborator samples came from the United States, Italy and Spain and covered acute and convalescent phases of COVID-19. The material from the prospective study consisted of cDNA or gDNA derived from T cells, B-cell-depleted T cells, or PBMCs. Subjects who had been exposed to COVID-19, were actively infected with it, or had recovered from it provided the deeply sampled blood TCRbeta repertoires that made up the dataset. The repertoires were released in a freely available public database intended as a resource for research on the immune response to SARS-CoV-2. Samples came from the ongoing ImmuneRACE study (first 160 participants) plus 1,254 subjects from 6 global collaborators. The sample metadata nearly always contained a de-identified subject ID, COVID-19 status, age in years and sex. Where HLA class I and class II types were available, the types were taken from metadata supplied by the sample provider, not from assay-based typing. The paper as a whole reports these results and caveats: Clinical and demographic metadata were provided uncurated, with the amount varying by source and participant.

Participants in the prospective study were enrolled through a virtual design, were aged roughly 18 to 100 years, and lived in about 25 United States geographic areas. In the prospective study, cohorts were assigned on the basis of participant-reported clinical history obtained from a screening survey and a study questionnaire. Mobile phlebotomists in the prospective study collected whole blood, serum and a nasopharyngeal or oropharyngeal swab from every participant. Participants in the prospective study had the option to provide additional blood draws and questionnaires over a roughly 2-month period. Prospective study blood samples were shipped either frozen or at room temperature before DNA extraction. About this clone: The antigen this receptor binds is unknown. No per-base quality is available; no much larger clone lies one base away.

TCRbeta CDR3 regions were amplified from genomic DNA by means of the immunoSEQ Assay, a bias-controlled multiplex PCR. On the authors' methods: Within the assay, amplification of reference gene primers was used to estimate how many nucleated cells each sample contained. Sequence reads were collapsed and filtered to measure the absolute abundance of every unique TCRbeta CDR3 rearrangement. Productive Simpson clonality was computed per sample as the square root of Simpson's diversity index over productive rearrangements. As stored in TCRdb, this immuneACCESS dataset retains in-frame rearrangements with V and J assigned. A fraction of the clones does not appear; measured against another copy, unresolved V genes explain less than half of the discrepancy, and the remainder lacks a known reason. V and J calls and clone size are as listed in that table; D and trimming were resolved from the DNA. Here the sample has about 300,000 clones; around 91% occur a single time. The top ten constitute around 4.4% of the sample.

Sequencing used PBMCs or T cells enriched from blood (not recorded which). This TCR derives from a young woman with acute COVID-19.

The nucleotides are TGTGCCATCAGTGAGTCGTCGGTTCGGGGAAACACCATATATTTT. Its translation reads: CAISESSVRGNTIYF. The rearrangement joined TRBV10-3 to TRBJ1-3, with the D gene uncertain. CDR1 and CDR2, looked up from the germline V gene, are ENHRY and SYGVKD. V is cut by 0 bases and J by 4 bases, and the space between the germline ends is 10 bases. The CDR3, from cysteine to phenylalanine, totals 15 residues. Only the CDR3 part of the read is kept: 45 bases, read in frame from the first base.